This TCR beta chain emerged from a study of blood T cell repertoires in COVID-19. Across the whole study: The origin of the acute and convalescent COVID-19 samples was the United States, Italy and Spain. Sample material is recorded as cDNA or gDNA derived from T cells, B-cell-depleted T cells, or PBMCs.

In the original workflow: Amplification from reference gene primers served as the basis for estimated nucleated cell counts. Profiling relied on immunoSEQ multiplex PCR, and the TCRdb table lists in-frame clones only, not all of them. The D gene and trimming were derived from the DNA, and the V and J assignments and clone size from that table. Of 60,000 or so clones listed, more than 80% are singletons. The receptor's source is a human donor with active COVID-19. The donor label of this sample is uncertain. Input material: peripheral blood.

The CDR3 is CASSPGRLNTGELFF. CDR3 in DNA: TGTGCCAGCAGCCCGGGGAGACTAAACACCGGGGAGCTGTTTTTT. V usage is TRBV7-8 and J usage is TRBJ2-2, with a tentative D call TRBD2 (5 bases). The V and J ends lost 5 bases and 2 bases respectively, with 12 bases between them. Germline CDR1 and CDR2: SGHVS and FQNEAQ. The CDR3 spans 15 residues.